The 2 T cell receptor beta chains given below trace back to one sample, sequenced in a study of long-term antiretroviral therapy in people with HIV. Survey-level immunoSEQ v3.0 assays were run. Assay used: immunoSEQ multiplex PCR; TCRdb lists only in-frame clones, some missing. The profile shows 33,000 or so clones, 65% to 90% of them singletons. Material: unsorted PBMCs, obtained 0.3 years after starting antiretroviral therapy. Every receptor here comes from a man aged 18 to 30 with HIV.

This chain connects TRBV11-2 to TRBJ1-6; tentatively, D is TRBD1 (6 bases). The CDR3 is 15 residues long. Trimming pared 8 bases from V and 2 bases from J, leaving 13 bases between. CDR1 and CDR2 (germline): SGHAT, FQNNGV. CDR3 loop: CASSHRDTYNSPLHF. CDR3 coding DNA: TGTGCCAGCTCACACAGGGACACCTATAATTCACCCCTCCACTTT.

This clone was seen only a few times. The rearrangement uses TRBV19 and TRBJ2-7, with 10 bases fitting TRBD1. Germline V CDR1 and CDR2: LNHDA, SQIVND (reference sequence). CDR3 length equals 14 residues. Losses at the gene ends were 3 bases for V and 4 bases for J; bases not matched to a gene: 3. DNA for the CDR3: TGTGCCAGTAGTATGACAGGGGGCGAGTACGAGCAGTACTTC. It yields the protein CASSMTGGEYEQYF.